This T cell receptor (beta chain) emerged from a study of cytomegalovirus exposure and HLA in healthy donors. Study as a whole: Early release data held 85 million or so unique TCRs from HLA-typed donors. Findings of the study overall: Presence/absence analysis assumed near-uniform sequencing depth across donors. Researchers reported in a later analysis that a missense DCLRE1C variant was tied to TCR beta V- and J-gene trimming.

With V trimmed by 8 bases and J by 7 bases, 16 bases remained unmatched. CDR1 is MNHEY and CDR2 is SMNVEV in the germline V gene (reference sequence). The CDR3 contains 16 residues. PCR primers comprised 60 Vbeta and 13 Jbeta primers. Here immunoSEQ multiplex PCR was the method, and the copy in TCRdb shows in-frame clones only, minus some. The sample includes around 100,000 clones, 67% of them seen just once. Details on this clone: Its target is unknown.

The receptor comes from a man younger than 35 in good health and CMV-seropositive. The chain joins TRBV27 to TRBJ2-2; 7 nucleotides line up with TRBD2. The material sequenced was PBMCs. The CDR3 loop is CASLTPLTSRGGELFF. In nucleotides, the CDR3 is TGTGCCAGCCTAACCCCCTTGACTAGCCGTGGCGGGGAGCTGTTTTTT.